This record looks at one T cell receptor (beta chain) sequence and its context. Its cognate antigen is unknown. This record comes from a study of OX40 agonist ivuxolimab in advanced cancers. J gave up 0 bases and V 3 bases, and 3 bases lay outside the gene matches. Per germline, CDR1 SGHTA and CDR2 FQGNSA. The length of the CDR3 is 15 residues. General study findings and limits: Relatively little clonal expansion, among the lowest observed, appeared in partial responders at 0.1-3.0 mg/kg.

The assay was immunoSEQ multiplex PCR, and TCRdb's table has in-frame clones only and misses some. The sample consists of under 85,000 clones, around 87% of them appearing once. The chain recombines TRBV7-2 with TRBJ2-3; 7 bases match TRBD2. This sequence originates from an adult with an advanced solid tumor such as melanoma, head and neck, liver or kidney cancer. This specimen was CD4+ or CD8+ T cells sorted from blood, taken in a trial of the OX40 agonist ivuxolimab. DNA of the CDR3: TGTGCCAGCAGCTTGGCTAGCGGAAGCACAGATACGCAGTATTTT. The encoded protein is CASSLASGSTDTQYF.